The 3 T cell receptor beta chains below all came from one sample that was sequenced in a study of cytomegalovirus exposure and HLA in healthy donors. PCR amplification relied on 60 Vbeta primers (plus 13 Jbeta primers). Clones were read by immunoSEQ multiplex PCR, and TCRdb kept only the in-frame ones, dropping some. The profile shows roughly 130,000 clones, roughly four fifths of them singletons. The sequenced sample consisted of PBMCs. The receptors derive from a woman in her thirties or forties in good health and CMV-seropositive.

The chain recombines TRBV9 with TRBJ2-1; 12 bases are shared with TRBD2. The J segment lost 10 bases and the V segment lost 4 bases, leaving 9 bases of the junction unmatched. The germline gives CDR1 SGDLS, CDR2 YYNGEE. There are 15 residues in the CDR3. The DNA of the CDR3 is TGTGCCAGCAGCCCCAAGACTAGCGGGGGTTGGGAGCAGTTCTTC. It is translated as CASSPKTSGGWEQFF.

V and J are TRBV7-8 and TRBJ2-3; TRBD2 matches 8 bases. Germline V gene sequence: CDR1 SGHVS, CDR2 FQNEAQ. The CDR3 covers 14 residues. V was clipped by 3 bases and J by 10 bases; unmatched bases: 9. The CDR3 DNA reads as TGTGCCAGCAGCTTGACTAGCGCCCAAAGCGCGCAGTATTTT. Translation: CASSLTSAQSAQYF.

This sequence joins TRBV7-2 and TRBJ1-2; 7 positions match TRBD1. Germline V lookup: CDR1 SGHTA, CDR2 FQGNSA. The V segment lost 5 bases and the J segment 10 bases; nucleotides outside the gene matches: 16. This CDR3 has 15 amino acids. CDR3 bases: TGTGCCAGCAGCCCTACGCCGGGACAGCCGTTCGACTACACCTTC. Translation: CASSPTPGQPFDYTF.